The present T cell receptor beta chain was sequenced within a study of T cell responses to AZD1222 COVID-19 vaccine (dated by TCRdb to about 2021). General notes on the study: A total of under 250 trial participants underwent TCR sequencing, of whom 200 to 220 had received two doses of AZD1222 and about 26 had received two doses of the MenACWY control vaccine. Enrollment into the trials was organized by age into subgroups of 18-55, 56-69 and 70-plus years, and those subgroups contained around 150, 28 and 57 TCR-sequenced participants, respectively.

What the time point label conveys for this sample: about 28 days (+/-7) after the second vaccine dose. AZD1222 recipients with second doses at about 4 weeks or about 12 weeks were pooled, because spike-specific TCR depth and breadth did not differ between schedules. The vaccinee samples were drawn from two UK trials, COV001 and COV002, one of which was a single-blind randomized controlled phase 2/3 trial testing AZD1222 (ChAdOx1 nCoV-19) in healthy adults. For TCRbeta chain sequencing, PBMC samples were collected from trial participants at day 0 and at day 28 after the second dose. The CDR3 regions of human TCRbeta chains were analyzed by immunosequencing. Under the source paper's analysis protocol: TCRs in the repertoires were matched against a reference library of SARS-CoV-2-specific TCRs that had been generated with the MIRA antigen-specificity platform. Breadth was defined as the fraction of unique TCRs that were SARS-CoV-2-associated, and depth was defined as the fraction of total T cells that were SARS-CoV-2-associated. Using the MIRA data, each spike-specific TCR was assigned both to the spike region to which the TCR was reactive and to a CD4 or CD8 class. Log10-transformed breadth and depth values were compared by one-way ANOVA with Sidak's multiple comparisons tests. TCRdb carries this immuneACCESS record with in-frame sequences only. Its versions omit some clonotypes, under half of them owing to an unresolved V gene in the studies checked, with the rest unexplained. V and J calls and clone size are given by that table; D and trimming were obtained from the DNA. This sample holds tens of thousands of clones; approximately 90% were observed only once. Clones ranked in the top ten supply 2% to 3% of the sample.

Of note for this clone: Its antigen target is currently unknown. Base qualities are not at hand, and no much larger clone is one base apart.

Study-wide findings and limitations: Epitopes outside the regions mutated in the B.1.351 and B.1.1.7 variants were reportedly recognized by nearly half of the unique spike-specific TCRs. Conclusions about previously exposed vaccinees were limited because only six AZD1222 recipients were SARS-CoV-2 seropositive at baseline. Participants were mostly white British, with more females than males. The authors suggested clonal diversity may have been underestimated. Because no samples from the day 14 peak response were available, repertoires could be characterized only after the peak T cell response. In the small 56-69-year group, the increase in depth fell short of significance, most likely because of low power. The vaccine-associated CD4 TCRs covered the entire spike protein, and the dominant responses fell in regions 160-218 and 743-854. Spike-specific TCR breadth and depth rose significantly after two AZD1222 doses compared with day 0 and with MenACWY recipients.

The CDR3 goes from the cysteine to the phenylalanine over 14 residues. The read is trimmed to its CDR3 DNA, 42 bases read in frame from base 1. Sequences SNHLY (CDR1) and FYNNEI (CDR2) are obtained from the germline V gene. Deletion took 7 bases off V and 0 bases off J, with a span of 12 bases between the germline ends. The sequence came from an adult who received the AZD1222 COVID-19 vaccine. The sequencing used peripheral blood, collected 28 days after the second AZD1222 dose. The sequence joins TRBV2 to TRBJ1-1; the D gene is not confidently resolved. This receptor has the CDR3 CASNPTVLNTEAFF. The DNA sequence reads TGTGCCAGCAACCCCACGGTCTTGAACACTGAAGCTTTCTTT.